This entry describes one T cell receptor beta chain. MiXCR, run by TCRdb on the 5' RACE reads, gives a single entry per CDR3 protein. Counted here are roughly 50,000 distinct CDR3 sequences, around 8% occurring once; the ten biggest clones make up about 10%. The data were obtained in a study of early T cells in non-severe SARS-CoV-2 infection. Study-level background: Unpaired chains resulted from sequencing bulk RNA of unsorted whole blood.

This sequence originates from an adult who was a healthcare worker with PCR-confirmed SARS-CoV-2 infection or an uninfected control (not recorded which). The source material was whole blood, sampled at baseline.

The CDR3 nucleotides read TGTGCCTGGAGTTCCCTAGCGGGAGCTGAGCAGTTCTTC. It specifies CAWSSLAGAEQFF. The V call is TRBV30, the J call TRBJ2-1, with TRBD2 identical over 10 bases. With V trimmed by 2 bases and J by 9 bases, 4 bases remained unmatched. The CDR3 spans 13 residues. Germline CDR1 GTSNPN, CDR2 SVGIG (reference sequence).